The present T cell receptor (beta chain) was sequenced within a study of blood T cell repertoires in COVID-19. Study context: COVID-19 samples from acute and convalescent phases originated in the United States, Italy and Spain. Nucleic acid was either cDNA or gDNA, and it came from T cells, B-cell-depleted T cells, or PBMCs.

The CDR3 sequence is 14 residues long. Germline CDR1 reads KGHSH; CDR2 reads LQKENI. Deletions cut 6 bases from V and 5 bases from J, with 13 bases between. In the study's own analysis: Using reference gene primer amplification, nucleated cell counts were estimated. The data were produced by immunoSEQ multiplex PCR, yet TCRdb's version contains in-frame clones alone and is incomplete. V and J calls and clone size come straight from that table; D and trimming were deduced from the DNA. Here the sample spans fewer than 200,000 clones, around nine tenths being singletons. Seattle's enrolled individuals joined amid active infection and were then monitored longitudinally.

Sequencing was done on a sample of peripheral blood. The TCR comes from a woman aged 70-85 years with COVID-19, enrolled during active disease. The V gene is TRBV18, the J gene TRBJ2-2, with a weak D call TRBD1 (6 bases). CDR3 nucleotides: TGTGCCAGCTCGCCAGGGGCCGGGACCGGGGAGCTGTTTTTT. Encoded protein: CASSPGAGTGELFF. Full variable domain (rest looked up from reference TRBV18 and TRBJ2-2): NAGVMQNPRHLVRRRGQEARLRCSPMKGHSHVYWYRQLPEEGLKFMVYLQKENIIDESGMPKERFSAEFPKEGPSILRIQQVVRGDSAAYFCASSPGAGTGELFFGEGSRLTVL.